This T cell receptor beta chain was observed in a study of blood T cell repertoires in COVID-19. This study enrolled people aged roughly 18 to 100 from roughly 24 US geographic areas. Participants' own reports of clinical history determined their cohort assignment. Profiling relied on immunoSEQ multiplex PCR, and the TCRdb table lists in-frame clones only, not all of them. The table has about 150,000 clones, over 80% seen once. Per the germline V gene, CDR1 is SGDLS and CDR2 is YYNGEE. The V gene end was trimmed by 4 bases and the J gene end by 7 bases; junction bases not matched to a gene: 5. The length of the CDR3 is 14 residues.

The specimen sequenced was PBMCs or T cells enriched from blood (not recorded which). The chain joins TRBV9 to TRBJ2-1; 10 bases fit TRBD1. This receptor was obtained from a woman aged 40-49 years who had recovered from COVID-19. In DNA, the CDR3 is TGTGCCAGCAGCTTTCGGACAGGGGGGAATGAGCAGTTCTTC. This gives the protein CASSFRTGGNEQFF.